The rows below give T cell receptor beta chains drawn from one sample of a study of PD-1 blockade in classical Hodgkin lymphoma. Sequenced by immunoSEQ multiplex PCR; TCRdb stores in-frame clones only, minus some. The data show tens of thousands of clones, 55% to 70% seen once. Sequences were derived from peripheral blood mononuclear cells (PBMCs), sampled before the fourth cycle of nivolumab. Receptors originate from a human donor with classical Hodgkin lymphoma. Both conserved end residues are part of each CDR3. Fields, in order: J gene, clone size, V gene, D gene, CDR3 DNA, CDR3 protein. The D gene is left open where the match is weak. The size entry is marked missing in some rows and otherwise reads once, few, many or a size class.

j_call: TRBJ1-1; clone_size: -; v_call: TRBV27; d_call: TRBD1; cdr3_nt: TGTGCCAGCAGTTGGGACAGATCGTCCACTGAAGCTTTCTTT; cdr3_aa: CASSWDRSSTEAFF
j_call: TRBJ2-5; clone_size: -; v_call: TRBV7-5; d_call: -; cdr3_nt: TGTGCCAGAAGCTTAGGGCGTTCCCTAGCGGGGAAGGAGACCCAGTACTTC; cdr3_aa: CARSLGRSLAGKETQYF
j_call: TRBJ2-5; clone_size: -; v_call: TRBV21-1; d_call: -; cdr3_nt: TGTGCCAGCAGCGCGCCACTGGGTTCGCTGTACCAAGAGACCCAGTACTTC; cdr3_aa: CASSAPLGSLYQETQYF
j_call: TRBJ1-5; clone_size: -; v_call: TRBV6-1; d_call: TRBD1; cdr3_nt: TGTGCCAGCACCGAGACAGGGTATCAGCCCCAGCATTTT; cdr3_aa: CASTETGYQPQHF
j_call: TRBJ2-6; clone_size: few; v_call: TRBV10-2; d_call: TRBD1; cdr3_nt: TGCGCCAGCAGTGAGCCCGGGACAGGGGTAAACGTCCTGACTTTC; cdr3_aa: CASSEPGTGVNVLTF
j_call: TRBJ1-5; clone_size: -; v_call: TRBV18; d_call: -; cdr3_nt: TGTGCCAGCTCACCCGGAGAGAATCAGCCCCAGCATTTT; cdr3_aa: CASSPGENQPQHF
j_call: TRBJ1-1; clone_size: -; v_call: TRBV11-3; d_call: TRBD1; cdr3_nt: TGTGCCAGCAGCTTAGTAACGGACAGGGGTATTGAAGCTTTCTTT; cdr3_aa: CASSLVTDRGIEAFF
j_call: TRBJ1-1; clone_size: -; v_call: TRBV9; d_call: TRBD1; cdr3_nt: TGTGCCAGCAGCACCGGGACAGGGTCGTTATCGAACACTGAAGCTTTCTTT; cdr3_aa: CASSTGTGSLSNTEAFF
j_call: TRBJ2-7; clone_size: -; v_call: TRBV14; d_call: -; cdr3_nt: TGTGCCAGCAGCCAAGAGGGTCTCGAGCAGTACTTC; cdr3_aa: CASSQEGLEQYF
j_call: TRBJ2-2; clone_size: few; v_call: TRBV7-6; d_call: -; cdr3_nt: TGTGCCAGCAGCTGGGATCTAGGGATAGGCCGGGAGCTGTTTTTT; cdr3_aa: CASSWDLGIGRELFF
j_call: TRBJ2-3; clone_size: -; v_call: TRBV28; d_call: TRBD2; cdr3_nt: TGTGCCAGCAGTTTTCCCACTAGCGGGGGCGTGGATACGCAGTATTTT; cdr3_aa: CASSFPTSGGVDTQYF
j_call: TRBJ2-7; clone_size: -; v_call: TRBV19; d_call: -; cdr3_nt: TGTGCCAGTACCTCTCGCTGGGCCAGGATTCCCTACGAGCAGTACTTC; cdr3_aa: CASTSRWARIPYEQYF
j_call: TRBJ2-1; clone_size: -; v_call: TRBV10-3; d_call: -; cdr3_nt: TGTGCCATCAGTGAGTCAGAAGGGGGGGCCTATGAGCAGTTCTTC; cdr3_aa: CAISESEGGAYEQFF
j_call: TRBJ1-2; clone_size: -; v_call: TRBV11-3; d_call: -; cdr3_nt: TGTGCCAGCAGCTTACTGGAGGCGGACTATGGCTACACCTTC; cdr3_aa: CASSLLEADYGYTF
j_call: TRBJ2-2; clone_size: -; v_call: TRBV5-1; d_call: TRBD2; cdr3_nt: TGCGCCAGCAGAAAAACTAGCGGGGGGCCGAACACCGGGGAGCTGTTTTTT; cdr3_aa: CASRKTSGGPNTGELFF
j_call: TRBJ1-6; clone_size: few; v_call: TRBV5-1; d_call: -; cdr3_nt: TGCGCCAGCAGCTTGAGCCAGCCTGGGGAACCCCTCCACTTT; cdr3_aa: CASSLSQPGEPLHF
j_call: TRBJ1-5; clone_size: -; v_call: TRBV6-6; d_call: -; cdr3_nt: TGTGCCAGCAGCCTTACAGGGAGAGGGCAGCCCCAGCATTTT; cdr3_aa: CASSLTGRGQPQHF
j_call: TRBJ1-1; clone_size: -; v_call: TRBV6-6; d_call: -; cdr3_nt: TGTGCCAGCAGTTATAAACAGGGCGGGGACACTGAAGCTTTCTTT; cdr3_aa: CASSYKQGGDTEAFF
j_call: TRBJ1-6; clone_size: -; v_call: TRBV6-5; d_call: -; cdr3_nt: TGTGCCGTCACTGCGGGACACCCGTATTCACCCCTCCACTTT; cdr3_aa: CAVTAGHPYSPLHF
j_call: TRBJ2-4; clone_size: -; v_call: TRBV4-3; d_call: -; cdr3_nt: TGCGCCAGCAGCCAAGGGAGGGGGCTGGAAAACATTCAGTACTTC; cdr3_aa: CASSQGRGLENIQYF
j_call: TRBJ1-5; clone_size: -; v_call: TRBV19; d_call: -; cdr3_nt: TGTGCCAGTAGTATCGCGGGGTTATATAGCAATCAGCCCCAGCATTTT; cdr3_aa: CASSIAGLYSNQPQHF
j_call: TRBJ1-2; clone_size: -; v_call: TRBV11-1; d_call: TRBD1; cdr3_nt: TGTGCCAGCAGCTTCACAGGGGGTCGGCTTTACACCTTC; cdr3_aa: CASSFTGGRLYTF
j_call: TRBJ2-1; clone_size: few; v_call: TRBV9; d_call: -; cdr3_nt: TGTGCCAGCAGCGGACTAGAATACAATGAGCAGTTCTTC; cdr3_aa: CASSGLEYNEQFF
j_call: TRBJ2-5; clone_size: medium-sized; v_call: TRBV4-2; d_call: -; cdr3_nt: TGTGCCAGCAGCCAAGATCTAGGGAGTCAAGAGACCCAGTACTTC; cdr3_aa: CASSQDLGSQETQYF
j_call: TRBJ1-4; clone_size: -; v_call: TRBV7-3; d_call: -; cdr3_nt: TGTGCCAGCAGCCCCCTTTTAGGGGGTGAAAAACTGTTTTTT; cdr3_aa: CASSPLLGGEKLFF
j_call: TRBJ2-7; clone_size: -; v_call: TRBV11-2; d_call: -; cdr3_nt: TGTGCCAGCAGCTTGTTCATTCGACAGGCGGACGAGCAGTACTTC; cdr3_aa: CASSLFIRQADEQYF
j_call: TRBJ1-1; clone_size: -; v_call: TRBV19; d_call: -; cdr3_nt: TGTGCCAGTAATAACCGCGACAGCGGGTTTAACACTGAAGCTTTCTTT; cdr3_aa: CASNNRDSGFNTEAFF
j_call: TRBJ2-1; clone_size: -; v_call: TRBV11-3; d_call: -; cdr3_nt: TGTGCCAGCAGCTTAGCCTATTCAGGGGAGCAGTTCTTC; cdr3_aa: CASSLAYSGEQFF
j_call: TRBJ2-1; clone_size: -; v_call: TRBV5-4; d_call: -; cdr3_nt: TGTGCCAGCAGCTTGGGTGGACAGAGCTCCTACAATGAGCAGTTCTTC; cdr3_aa: CASSLGGQSSYNEQFF
j_call: TRBJ2-7; clone_size: -; v_call: TRBV7-2; d_call: -; cdr3_nt: TGTGCCAGCACCCAACCCGAGATCCGCGAGCAGTACTTC; cdr3_aa: CASTQPEIREQYF
j_call: TRBJ2-3; clone_size: once; v_call: TRBV4-1; d_call: -; cdr3_nt: TGCGCCAGCAGCCAAGAAGGAGGAGATACGCAGTATTTT; cdr3_aa: CASSQEGGDTQYF
j_call: TRBJ2-1; clone_size: -; v_call: TRBV7-9; d_call: -; cdr3_nt: TGTGCCAGCAGCCCCGGAGGGAATGAGCAGTTCTTC; cdr3_aa: CASSPGGNEQFF
j_call: TRBJ2-5; clone_size: -; v_call: TRBV2; d_call: -; cdr3_nt: TGTGCCAGCACCGGACAGCCGCAAGAGACCCAGTACTTC; cdr3_aa: CASTGQPQETQYF
j_call: TRBJ2-5; clone_size: -; v_call: TRBV5-1; d_call: -; cdr3_nt: TGCGCCAGCAGCCCGGACTTAGTGGAGACCCAGTACTTC; cdr3_aa: CASSPDLVETQYF